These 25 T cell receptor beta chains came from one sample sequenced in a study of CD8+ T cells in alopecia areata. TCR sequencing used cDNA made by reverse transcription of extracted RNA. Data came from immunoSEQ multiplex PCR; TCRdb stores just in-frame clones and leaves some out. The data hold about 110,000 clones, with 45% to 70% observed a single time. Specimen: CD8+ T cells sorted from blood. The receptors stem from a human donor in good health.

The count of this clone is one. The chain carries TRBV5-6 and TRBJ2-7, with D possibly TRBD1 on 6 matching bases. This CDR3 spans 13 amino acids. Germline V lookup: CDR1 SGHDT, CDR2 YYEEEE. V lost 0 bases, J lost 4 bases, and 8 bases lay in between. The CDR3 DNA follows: TGTGCCAGCAGCTTGGTAACAGGGTACGAGCAGTACTTC. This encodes CASSLVTGYEQYF.

DNA for the CDR3: TGCGCCAGCAGCGGGACTAGCGGGGGAAAAGAGACCCAGTACTTC. It encodes CASSGTSGGKETQYF. The chain joins TRBV4-1 to TRBJ2-5, with 14 bases fitting TRBD2. This CDR3 contains 15 residues. Unmatched junction bases numbered 2, after V lost 5 bases and J lost 3 bases. Germline loops: CDR1 MGHRA, CDR2 YSYEKL.

This chain's CDR3 is CASSSTGTGDGYTF. CDR3 sequence (DNA): TGCGCCAGCAGCTCGACCGGGACAGGGGATGGCTACACCTTC. The chain couples TRBV5-1 to TRBJ1-2; 10 bases align to TRBD1. The CDR3 totals 14 residues. CDR1 is SGHRS and CDR2 is YFSETQ in the germline V gene. V lost 3 bases to trimming and J lost 6 bases; unmatched junction nucleotides: 5.

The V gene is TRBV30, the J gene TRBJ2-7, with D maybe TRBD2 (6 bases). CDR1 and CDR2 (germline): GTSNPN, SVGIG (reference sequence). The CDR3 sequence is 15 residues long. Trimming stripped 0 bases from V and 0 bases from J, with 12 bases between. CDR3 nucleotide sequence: TGTGCCTGGAGTGTCGGGGGTGGGAGCTCCTACGAGCAGTACTTC. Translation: CAWSVGGGSSYEQYF.

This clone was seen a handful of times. The CDR3, as DNA: TGTGCCAGCAGCCACATACCGGGACAGGGATTGTCATTATACACCGGGGAGCTGTTTTTT. This encodes CASSHIPGQGLSLYTGELFF. This rearrangement joins TRBV9 to TRBJ2-2; 9 positions agree with TRBD1. CDR3 length: 20 residues. Germline loops: CDR1 SGDLS, CDR2 YYNGEE. The ends lost 4 bases at V and 3 bases at J; junction bases unmatched: 19.

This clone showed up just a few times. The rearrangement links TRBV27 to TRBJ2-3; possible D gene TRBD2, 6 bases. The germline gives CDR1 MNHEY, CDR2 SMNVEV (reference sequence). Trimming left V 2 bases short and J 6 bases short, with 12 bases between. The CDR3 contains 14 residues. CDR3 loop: CASSLITSPDTQYF. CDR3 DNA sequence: TGTGCCAGCAGTTTAATAACTAGCCCCGATACGCAGTATTTT.

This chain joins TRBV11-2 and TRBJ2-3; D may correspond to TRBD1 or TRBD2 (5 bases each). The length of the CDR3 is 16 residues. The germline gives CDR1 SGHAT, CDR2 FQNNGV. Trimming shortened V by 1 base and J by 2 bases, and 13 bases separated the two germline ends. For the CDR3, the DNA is TGTGCCAGCAGCTTAGGGGGGAATCCTACCACAGATACGCAGTATTTT. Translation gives CASSLGGNPTTDTQYF.

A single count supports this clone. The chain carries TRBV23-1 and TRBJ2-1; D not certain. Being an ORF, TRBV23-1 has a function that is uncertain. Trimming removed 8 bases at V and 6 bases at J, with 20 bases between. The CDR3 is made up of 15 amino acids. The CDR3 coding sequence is TGCGCCAGCCCCTCGTTCGCCCCGCACCCCAATGAGCAGTTCTTC. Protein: CASPSFAPHPNEQFF.

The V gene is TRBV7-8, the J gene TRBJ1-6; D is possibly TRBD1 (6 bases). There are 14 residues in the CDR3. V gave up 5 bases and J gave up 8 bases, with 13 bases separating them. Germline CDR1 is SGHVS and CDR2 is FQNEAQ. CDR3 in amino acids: CASSLTGNYSPLHF. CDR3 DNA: TGTGCCAGCAGCCTAACAGGGAATTATTCACCCCTCCACTTT.

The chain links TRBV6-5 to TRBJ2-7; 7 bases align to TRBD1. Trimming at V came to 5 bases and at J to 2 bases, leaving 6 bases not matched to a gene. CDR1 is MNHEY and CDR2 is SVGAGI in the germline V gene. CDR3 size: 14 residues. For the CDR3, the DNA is TGTGCCAGCAGTAACCCGGGACAGCCCTACGAGCAGTACTTC. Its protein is CASSNPGQPYEQYF.

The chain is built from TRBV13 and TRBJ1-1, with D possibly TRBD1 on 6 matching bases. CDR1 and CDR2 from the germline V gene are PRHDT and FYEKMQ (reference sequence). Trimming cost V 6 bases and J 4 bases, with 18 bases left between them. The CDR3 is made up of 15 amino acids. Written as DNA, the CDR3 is TGTGCCAGCAGAGTCCTGGGGGCCCCGGGCACTGAAGCTTTCTTT. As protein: CASRVLGAPGTEAFF.

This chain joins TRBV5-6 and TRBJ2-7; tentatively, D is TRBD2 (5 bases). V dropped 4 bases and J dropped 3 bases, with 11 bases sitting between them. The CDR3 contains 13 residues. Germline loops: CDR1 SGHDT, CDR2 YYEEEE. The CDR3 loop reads CASSPGRDYEQYF. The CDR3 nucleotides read TGTGCCAGCAGCCCCGGACGGGACTACGAGCAGTACTTC.

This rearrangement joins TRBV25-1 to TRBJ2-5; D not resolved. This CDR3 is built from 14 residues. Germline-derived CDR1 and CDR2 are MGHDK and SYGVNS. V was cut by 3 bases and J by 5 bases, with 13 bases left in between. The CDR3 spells CASSDPLGLETQYF. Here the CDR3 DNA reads TGTGCCAGCAGTGACCCTTTAGGATTGGAGACCCAGTACTTC.

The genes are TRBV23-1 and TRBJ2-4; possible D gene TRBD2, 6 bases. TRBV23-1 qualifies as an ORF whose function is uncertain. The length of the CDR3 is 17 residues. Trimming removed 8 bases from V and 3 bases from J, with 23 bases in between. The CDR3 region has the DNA TGCGCCAGCGGGCGCGGGACCCAGGAGGTGGACAAAAACATTCAGTACTTC. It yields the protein CASGRGTQEVDKNIQYF.

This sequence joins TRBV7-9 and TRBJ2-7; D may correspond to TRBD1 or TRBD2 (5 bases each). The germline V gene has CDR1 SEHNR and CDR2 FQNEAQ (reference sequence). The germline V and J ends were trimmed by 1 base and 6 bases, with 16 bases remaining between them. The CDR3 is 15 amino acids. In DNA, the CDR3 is TGTGCCAGCAGCTTAGGCAAGAACGGGGCCTTCGAGCAGTACTTC. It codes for CASSLGKNGAFEQYF.

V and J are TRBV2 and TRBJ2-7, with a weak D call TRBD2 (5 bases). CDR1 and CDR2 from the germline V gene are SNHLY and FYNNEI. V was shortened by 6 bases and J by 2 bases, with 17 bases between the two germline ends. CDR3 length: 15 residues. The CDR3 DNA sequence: TGTGCCAGCAGCGGACTCGCGACTGGCACCTACGAGCAGTACTTC. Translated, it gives CASSGLATGTYEQYF.

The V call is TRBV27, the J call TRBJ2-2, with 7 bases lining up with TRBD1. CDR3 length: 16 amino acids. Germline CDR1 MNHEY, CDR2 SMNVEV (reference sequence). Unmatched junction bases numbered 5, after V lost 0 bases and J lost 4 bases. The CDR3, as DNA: TGTGCCAGCAGTTTATCAGGGGGCTTGGGCACCGGGGAGCTGTTTTTT. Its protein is CASSLSGGLGTGELFF.

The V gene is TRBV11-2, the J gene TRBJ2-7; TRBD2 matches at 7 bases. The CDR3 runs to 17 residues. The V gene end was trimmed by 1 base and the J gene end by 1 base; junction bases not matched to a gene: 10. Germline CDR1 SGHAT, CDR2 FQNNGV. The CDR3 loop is CASSLGTGRGSSYEQYF. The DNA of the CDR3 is TGTGCCAGCAGCTTAGGCACGGGGAGGGGATCGTCCTACGAGCAGTACTTC.

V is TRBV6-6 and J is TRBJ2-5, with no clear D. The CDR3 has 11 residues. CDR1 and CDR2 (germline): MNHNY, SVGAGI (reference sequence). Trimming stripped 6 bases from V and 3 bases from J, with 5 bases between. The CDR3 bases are TGTGCCAGCAGGGGAAAAGAGACCCAGTACTTC. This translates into CASRGKETQYF.

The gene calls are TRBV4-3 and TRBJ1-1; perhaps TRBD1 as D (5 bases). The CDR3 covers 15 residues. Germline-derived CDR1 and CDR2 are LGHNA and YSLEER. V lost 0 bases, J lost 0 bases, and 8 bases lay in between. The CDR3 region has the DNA TGCGCCAGCAGCCAAGATGGGGGGGTGAACACTGAAGCTTTCTTT. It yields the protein CASSQDGGVNTEAFF.

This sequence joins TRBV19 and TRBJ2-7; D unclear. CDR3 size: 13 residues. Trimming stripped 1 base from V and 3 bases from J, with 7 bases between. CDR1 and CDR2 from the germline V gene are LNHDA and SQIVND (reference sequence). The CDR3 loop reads CASSIAPRYEQYF. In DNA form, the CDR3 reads TGTGCCAGTAGTATAGCGCCACGCTACGAGCAGTACTTC.

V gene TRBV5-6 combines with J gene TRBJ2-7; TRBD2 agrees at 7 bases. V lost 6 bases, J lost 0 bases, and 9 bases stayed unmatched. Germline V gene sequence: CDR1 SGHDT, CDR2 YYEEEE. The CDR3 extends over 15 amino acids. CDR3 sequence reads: CASTTLASGSYEQYF. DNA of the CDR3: TGTGCCAGCACCACGCTGGCTAGCGGCTCCTACGAGCAGTACTTC.

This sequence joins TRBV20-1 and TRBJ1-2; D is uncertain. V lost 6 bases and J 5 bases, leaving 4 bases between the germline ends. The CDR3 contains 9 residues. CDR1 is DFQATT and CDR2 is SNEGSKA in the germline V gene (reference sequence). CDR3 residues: CSAPYGYTF. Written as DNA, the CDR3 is TGCAGTGCGCCTTATGGCTACACCTTC.

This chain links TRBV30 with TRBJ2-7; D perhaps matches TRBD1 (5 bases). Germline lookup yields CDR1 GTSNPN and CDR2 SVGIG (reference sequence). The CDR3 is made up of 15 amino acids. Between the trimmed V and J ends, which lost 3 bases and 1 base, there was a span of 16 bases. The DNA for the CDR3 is TGTGCCTGGAGGGGGCGGACGCGCCAATCCTACGAGCAGTACTTC. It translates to CAWRGRTRQSYEQYF.

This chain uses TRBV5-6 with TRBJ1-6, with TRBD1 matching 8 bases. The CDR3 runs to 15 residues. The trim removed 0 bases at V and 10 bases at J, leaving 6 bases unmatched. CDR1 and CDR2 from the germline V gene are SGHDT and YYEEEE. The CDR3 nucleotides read TGTGCCAGCAGCTTGGGGGCAGGGGGCTTCTCACCCCTCCACTTT. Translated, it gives CASSLGAGGFSPLHF.